This passage covers 21 T cell receptor beta chains from one sample sequenced in a study of blood T cell repertoires in COVID-19 (TCRdb year 2020). Libraries were constructed by the immunoSEQ multiplex PCR assay. TCRdb took over this immuneACCESS table, retaining in-frame rearrangements with V and J assigned. Such tables are incomplete; in checked studies, under half of the missing clones stem from an unresolved V gene, and the remainder is unexplained. This sample comprises around 150,000 clones, 81% of them detected only once. The ten largest clones add up to roughly 8.1% of the sample. The sequencing input was peripheral blood. Source of these receptors: a woman aged 60 to 75 with active or convalescent COVID-19.

The rearrangement links TRBV20-1 to TRBJ1-5; the D is unclear. V was clipped by 3 bases and J by 2 bases, with 14 bases between them. CDR1 is DFQATT, CDR2 SNEGSKA, per germline (reference sequence). The CDR3 has 15 amino acids. The CDR3 protein is CSASRPVTGNQPQHF. The CDR3 nucleotides read TGCAGTGCTAGTCGGCCAGTAACAGGCAATCAGCCCCAGCATTTT.

The chain uses TRBV5-6 and TRBJ1-5, with 11 bases identical to TRBD1. The CDR3 has 15 residues. Trimming at V came to 4 bases and at J to 4 bases, leaving 4 bases not matched to a gene. The germline gives CDR1 SGHDT, CDR2 YYEEEE. The CDR3, as DNA: TGTGCCAGCAGCCCCGGGACAGGGGGGAATCAGCCCCAGCATTTT. It encodes CASSPGTGGNQPQHF.

The CDR3 loop is CATSDPTGTGTSTDTQYF. The CDR3 nucleotides read TGTGCCACCAGTGACCCCACCGGGACAGGTACTAGCACAGATACGCAGTATTTT. The rearrangement links TRBV24-1 to TRBJ2-3; 8 positions match TRBD1. The V and J ends lost 4 bases and 0 bases, in that order; junction bases with no gene match: 11. Germline CDR1 reads KGHDR; CDR2 reads SFDVKD. The CDR3 is made up of 18 amino acids.

This clone appeared a single time. V and J are TRBV4-2 and TRBJ2-5; possibly TRBD1 for D (6 bases). V was clipped by 1 base and J by 7 bases, with 22 bases between them. The CDR3 has 17 residues. Germline values: CDR1 LGHNA, CDR2 YNFKEQ. CDR3 sequence (DNA): TGTGCCAGCAGCCAAGGTACAGGGCTCGGATTATCGCGGACCCAGTACTTC. Amino acids: CASSQGTGLGLSRTQYF.

The sample holds a few counts of this clone. The rearrangement joins TRBV4-3 to TRBJ2-2, with D possibly matching TRBD2 (6 bases). There are 15 residues in the CDR3. Deletions cut 4 bases from V and 5 bases from J, with 14 bases between. The V gene's germline CDR1 is LGHNA and CDR2 YSLEER. The CDR3 region has the DNA TGCGCCAGCAGCCGCGGGGCTAGCGATACCGGGGAGCTGTTTTTT. The encoded protein is CASSRGASDTGELFF.

The rearrangement links TRBV4-2 to TRBJ2-1, with 11 bases that match TRBD2. Germline CDR1 is LGHNA and CDR2 is YNFKEQ. CDR3 length equals 16 residues. V dropped 0 bases and J dropped 10; count of bases not matched to a gene: 8. CDR3 sequence reads: CASSQDGGLADLEQFF. The CDR3 region has the DNA TGTGCCAGCAGCCAAGATGGGGGACTAGCGGATTTAGAGCAGTTCTTC.

This clone was recorded a few times. The chain couples TRBV7-9 to TRBJ2-1, with D possibly TRBD1 on 6 matching bases. Trimming removed 6 bases from V and 8 bases from J, with 11 bases in between. This CDR3 spans 12 amino acids. From germline, CDR1 is SEHNR and CDR2 FQNEAQ (reference sequence). The CDR3 DNA follows: TGTGCCAGCAGTCTGACAGGACATGAGCAGTTCTTC. Translated: CASSLTGHEQFF.

The rearrangement joins TRBV20-1 to TRBJ2-3; no clear D gene. The CDR3 spans 8 residues. Germline values: CDR1 DFQATT, CDR2 SNEGSKA (reference sequence). With 0 bases removed from V and 14 bases from J, the gap between germline ends came to 3 bases. In DNA form, the CDR3 reads TGCAGTGCTAGAGACGGGTATTTT. This codes for CSARDGYF.

The rearrangement links TRBV29-1 to TRBJ2-1, with 8 bases fitting TRBD2. CDR1 and CDR2 from the germline V gene are SQVTM and ANQGSEA. CDR3 length: 14 amino acids. The junction had 8 bases not matched to a gene; V was cut back by 6 bases and J by 4 bases. The CDR3 is CSVSGTRIYNEQFF. The CDR3 DNA reads TGCAGCGTGTCCGGGACTAGGATTTACAATGAGCAGTTCTTC.

The CDR3 sequence: CASSPPPRGDTQYF. The CDR3 DNA reads TGTGCCAGCAGTCCCCCCCCAAGAGGGGATACGCAGTATTTT. V gene TRBV28 combines with J gene TRBJ2-3; maybe TRBD2 (5 bases). Looked up from germline, CDR1 is MDHEN and CDR2 is SYDVKM. This CDR3 has 14 amino acids. Trimming removed 5 bases from V and 6 bases from J, with 15 bases in between.

The chain has TRBV19 and TRBJ1-1; 8 nucleotides line up with TRBD1. The CDR3 spans 14 residues. In germline, CDR1 is LNHDA, CDR2 SQIVND (reference sequence). Trimming at V came to 5 bases and at J to 6 bases, leaving 8 bases not matched to a gene. The CDR3 DNA is TGTGCCAGTAGTGGAACAGGGGGTTGGTCTGAAGCTTTCTTT. The encoded protein is CASSGTGGWSEAFF.

This clone came up a few times. The chain combines TRBV9 with TRBJ2-2; TRBD1 aligns across 10 bases. Germline CDR1 SGDLS, CDR2 YYNGEE. V was clipped by 2 bases and J by 7 bases; unmatched bases: 14. The CDR3 is 18 residues long. The CDR3 is CASSVSRPGQGRVGELFF. The CDR3 DNA reads TGTGCCAGCAGCGTCTCCCGACCGGGACAGGGGAGGGTCGGGGAGCTGTTTTTT.

The V gene is TRBV3-1 (or the pseudogene TRBV3-2), the J gene TRBJ1-5; D remains ambiguous. The CDR3 has 13 residues. The germline V and J ends were trimmed by 0 bases and 6 bases, with 6 bases remaining between them. In germline, CDR1 is LGHDT, CDR2 YNNKEL (reference sequence). The DNA for the CDR3 is TGTGCCAGCAGCCAAGATACTGCTCAGCCCCAGCATTTT. It encodes CASSQDTAQPQHF.

This chain joins TRBV30 and TRBJ1-2, with a tentative D call TRBD1 (5 bases). CDR3 length: 14 residues. CDR1 and CDR2 (germline): GTSNPN, SVGIG (reference sequence). Deletions cut 0 bases from V and 6 bases from J, with 14 bases between. The CDR3: CAWSVQRGWDGYTF. CDR3 coding DNA: TGTGCCTGGAGTGTACAAAGGGGTTGGGATGGCTACACCTTC.

The chain carries TRBV7-2 and TRBJ2-1; 13 bases align to TRBD2. The CDR3 is 15 amino acids. Germline V lookup: CDR1 SGHTA, CDR2 FQGNSA. After removal of 4 bases from V and 7 bases from J, the junction contained 4 bases not matched to a gene. In DNA form, the CDR3 reads TGTGCCAGCAGCTACCGACTAGCGGGAGGAAATGAGCAGTTCTTC. It codes for CASSYRLAGGNEQFF.

The genes are TRBV5-1 and TRBJ2-1; TRBD2 matches at 8 bases. Germline V gene sequence: CDR1 SGHRS, CDR2 YFSETQ. The CDR3 totals 15 residues. Unmatched junction bases numbered 7, after V lost 4 bases and J lost 4 bases. The CDR3 DNA follows: TGCGCCAGCAGCCCCCCCAGCGGGGGTTACAATGAGCAGTTCTTC. Amino acids: CASSPPSGGYNEQFF.

This clone was counted a few times. This chain joins TRBV29-1 and TRBJ1-2, with D possibly being TRBD1 (5 bases). Trimming removed 1 base from V and 8 bases from J, with 11 bases in between. The CDR3 extends over 12 amino acids. Germline CDR1 and CDR2: SQVTM and ANQGSEA. The DNA for the CDR3 is TGCAGCGTTGAAGGTGCAGGGCCCGGCTACACCTTC. Its translation: CSVEGAGPGYTF.

The chain is built from TRBV5-1 and TRBJ1-2, with TRBD1 matching over 10 bases. CDR3 length: 14 residues. The ends lost 5 bases at V and 3 bases at J; junction bases unmatched: 4. The germline CDR1 and CDR2 sequences are SGHRS and YFSETQ. CDR3 in amino acids: CASREGTGDYGYTF. For the CDR3, the DNA is TGCGCCAGCAGAGAGGGGACAGGGGACTATGGCTACACCTTC.

This clone was counted between two and nine times. The rearrangement uses TRBV4-1 and TRBJ1-4; D might be TRBD1 (5 bases). V lost 1 base and J lost 7, with 13 bases in between. In germline, CDR1 is MGHRA, CDR2 YSYEKL. The CDR3 totals 15 residues. The CDR3 nucleotides read TGCGCCAGCAGCCAAGGTCCAGGGAGGGGTGAAAAACTGTTTTTT. Translation: CASSQGPGRGEKLFF.

The genes are TRBV29-1 and TRBJ1-2, with D perhaps matching TRBD1 (5 bases). The ends were cut back, 1 base at V and 4 bases at J, with 7 bases in the middle. This CDR3 comprises 12 residues. Per germline, CDR1 SQVTM and CDR2 ANQGSEA. CDR3 bases: TGCAGCGTTGAAGGAGACAGCTATGGCTACACCTTC. This sequence encodes CSVEGDSYGYTF.

This clone came up once. The chain has TRBV27 and TRBJ1-1; D perhaps matches TRBD1 (5 bases). The length of the CDR3 is 16 residues. Germline values: CDR1 MNHEY, CDR2 SMNVEV (reference sequence). Trimming left V 0 bases short and J 4 bases short, with 15 bases between. The CDR3: CASSLSGVWMGTEAFF. The CDR3 bases are TGTGCCAGCAGTTTATCAGGGGTCTGGATGGGCACTGAAGCTTTCTTT.